These 18 T cell receptor beta chains were sequenced from one sample in a study of blood T cell repertoires in COVID-19. Using immunoSEQ multiplex PCR, the repertoire was profiled, and TCRdb retains in-frame clones only, with some absent. The sample has about 21,000 clones, 75% to 90% seen once. Material for sequencing was peripheral blood. These receptors were collected from a man between 65 and 80 years old with active COVID-19.

The table lists this clone with a few counts. This chain connects TRBV4-1 to TRBJ1-2, with unresolved D. Germline V gene data show CDR1 as MGHRA and CDR2 as YSYEKL. The CDR3 consists of 18 residues. Trimming pared 1 base from V and 2 bases from J, leaving 20 bases between. In DNA, the CDR3 is TGCGCCAGCAGCCAAGTCGTATGGTCGGAGGAGGAGAACTATGGCTACACCTTC. This translates into CASSQVVWSEEENYGYTF.

The chain uses TRBV4-1 and TRBJ2-1; D is unclear. Trimming cost V 0 bases and J 3 bases, with 9 bases left between them. This CDR3 has 15 amino acids. CDR1 MGHRA and CDR2 YSYEKL come from the germline V gene. The CDR3 sequence is CASSQDINGYNEQFF. DNA for the CDR3: TGCGCCAGCAGCCAAGATATAAACGGCTACAATGAGCAGTTCTTC.

V usage is TRBV7-9 and J usage is TRBJ2-3; weak D call: TRBD2 (6 bases). Germline assignment: CDR1 SEHNR and CDR2 FQNEAQ (reference sequence). The ends were cut back, 2 bases at V and 3 bases at J, with 9 bases in the middle. This CDR3 has 14 residues. In DNA, the CDR3 is TGTGCCAGCAGCTTACGGGGGAGAACAGATACGCAGTATTTT. It yields the protein CASSLRGRTDTQYF.

The table lists this clone with a few counts. The chain is built from TRBV27 and TRBJ2-7, with D perhaps TRBD1 (8 bases). The CDR3 contains 14 residues. The germline V gene encodes CDR1 MNHEY and CDR2 SMNVEV (reference sequence). Between the trimmed V and J ends, which lost 4 bases and 2 bases, there was a span of 12 bases. The CDR3 sequence is CASSSTGGAYEQYF. As DNA, the CDR3 is TGTGCCAGCAGTTCAACAGGGGGGGCCTACGAGCAGTACTTC.

This chain joins TRBV25-1 and TRBJ2-1; 11 positions agree with TRBD2. This CDR3 comprises 17 residues. V lost 5 bases and J lost 6; bases outside the gene matches: 12. Looked up from germline, CDR1 is MGHDK and CDR2 is SYGVNS. CDR3 in amino acids: CASSRLSGTSGLNEQFF. CDR3 DNA sequence: TGTGCCAGCAGTCGACTATCCGGGACTAGCGGACTCAATGAGCAGTTCTTC. Filled out from reference TRBV25-1 and TRBJ2-1, the complete variable domain reads EADIYQTPRYLVIGTGKKITLECSQTMGHDKMYWYQQDPGMELHLIHYSYGVNSTEKGDLSSESTVSRIRTEHFPLTLESARPSHTSQYLCASSRLSGTSGLNEQFFGPGTRLTVL.

This clone was counted between two and nine times. The chain employs TRBV6-5 and TRBJ2-7, with TRBD2 as a possible D gene (5 bases). The CDR3 has 14 amino acids. V was trimmed by 2 bases and J by 4 bases, leaving 12 bases between them. The V gene's germline CDR1 is MNHEY and CDR2 SVGAGI. The CDR3 coding sequence is TGTGCCAGCAGTTACGGAGCCGGCGGGTACGAGCAGTACTTC. This encodes CASSYGAGGYEQYF.

This clone was detected only a few times. V gene TRBV27 combines with J gene TRBJ2-3; 10 nucleotides align to TRBD1. The CDR3 runs 18 residues. The germline gives CDR1 MNHEY, CDR2 SMNVEV (reference sequence). V was clipped by 6 bases and J by 4 bases; unmatched bases: 16. The CDR3 sequence is CASRTQQRDRGRADTQYF. CDR3 nucleotides: TGTGCCAGCAGGACCCAACAGAGGGACAGGGGAAGGGCAGATACGCAGTATTTT.

This clone occurred once. The chain combines TRBV7-3 with TRBJ2-3; 8 bases line up with TRBD2. The length of the CDR3 is 14 residues. V lost 5 bases to trimming and J lost 4 bases; unmatched junction nucleotides: 5. Germline values: CDR1 SGHTA, CDR2 FQGTGA. The CDR3 coding sequence is TGTGCCAGCAGCCCTACGGGGGGGGCAGATACGCAGTATTTT. This translates into CASSPTGGADTQYF.

The V gene is TRBV25-1, the J gene TRBJ1-3; D remains unclear. The CDR3 runs 18 residues. CDR1 and CDR2 (germline): MGHDK, SYGVNS. V lost 1 base and J 0 bases, leaving 16 bases between the germline ends. The CDR3 is CASSESGLFLSSGNTIYF. In nucleotides, the CDR3 is TGTGCCAGCAGTGAATCCGGTTTGTTCCTGAGCTCTGGAAACACCATATATTTT.

V usage is TRBV18 and J usage is TRBJ2-7; possibly TRBD1 for D (5 bases). V was pared by 3 bases and J by 7 bases, with 10 bases between. Germline V CDR1 and CDR2: KGHSH, LQKENI. This CDR3 region has 12 residues. The CDR3 region is CASSPAGREQYF. The DNA for the CDR3 is TGTGCCAGCTCACCGGCAGGGCGGGAGCAGTACTTC.

There are a few counts of this clone. V is TRBV6-5 and J is TRBJ2-7; no clear D. V was shortened by 6 bases and J by 0 bases, with 3 bases between the two germline ends. This CDR3 contains 11 residues. The germline V gene encodes CDR1 MNHEY and CDR2 SVGAGI. The CDR3 nucleotides are TGTGCCAGCAGCAACTCCTACGAGCAGTACTTC. Translation: CASSNSYEQYF.

The V and J genes are TRBV12-3 or TRBV12-4 and TRBJ1-1; D unresolved. The CDR3 sequence is 13 residues long. With 5 bases removed from V and 1 base from J, the gap between germline ends came to 8 bases. The CDR3 DNA reads TGTGCCAGCAGTCCCAGGTGGAACACTGAAGCTTTCTTT. Translated, it gives CASSPRWNTEAFF.

The V and J genes are TRBV30 and TRBJ1-6; 8 bases match TRBD1. Germline V CDR1 and CDR2: GTSNPN, SVGIG (reference sequence). The trim removed 8 bases at V and 7 bases at J, leaving 7 bases unmatched. The CDR3 is made up of 13 amino acids. CDR3 sequence: CAGGQGMNSPLHF. Written as DNA, the CDR3 is TGTGCCGGAGGACAGGGAATGAATTCACCCCTCCACTTT.

The chain combines TRBV3-1 (or the pseudogene TRBV3-2) with TRBJ2-2; D is unresolved. The germline V gene has CDR1 LGHDT and CDR2 YNNKEL (reference sequence). The CDR3 extends over 14 amino acids. V lost 5 bases to trimming and J lost 5 bases, with 12 bases between them. The CDR3 region is CASSSTEITGELFF. The CDR3, as DNA: TGTGCCAGCAGCTCCACGGAGATAACCGGGGAGCTGTTTTTT.

The chain combines TRBV19 with TRBJ2-3; D is unresolved. CDR1 and CDR2 from the germline V gene are LNHDA and SQIVND (reference sequence). CDR3 length equals 13 residues. Trimming cost V 7 bases and J 0 bases, with 8 bases left between them. The CDR3 coding sequence is TGTGCCAGTACCACATACAGCACAGATACGCAGTATTTT. Translating it yields CASTTYSTDTQYF.

This clone was found once. This sequence joins TRBV12-3 or TRBV12-4 and TRBJ1-3; 7 nucleotides line up with TRBD1. The CDR3 is made up of 13 amino acids. J lost 0 bases, V lost 10 bases, and 3 bases had no gene match. This CDR3 reads CATGQDSGNTIYF. The CDR3 bases are TGTGCCACCGGACAGGACTCTGGAAACACCATATATTTT.

This clone was recorded only once. This chain uses TRBV21-1 with TRBJ1-5. TRBV21-1 is a recognized pseudogene. CDR3 size: 16 residues. DNA of the CDR3: TGTGCCAGCAGCCCCGGGGCGGGGGGTGACAATCAGCCCCAGCATTTT. This gives the protein CASSPGAGGDNQPQHF.

The rearrangement joins TRBV29-1 to TRBJ2-5; maybe TRBD1 (6 bases). The CDR3 contains 13 residues. Germline CDR1 reads SQVTM; CDR2 reads ANQGSEA. Trimming pared 5 bases from V and 4 bases from J, leaving 14 bases between. CDR3 in amino acids: CSVRGHRGETQYF. In DNA form, the CDR3 reads TGCAGCGTTCGGGGACATCGAGGAGAGACCCAGTACTTC.